The next 9 T cell receptor beta chains were all read from a single sample in a study of blood T cell repertoires in COVID-19. Libraries were prepared by immunoSEQ multiplex PCR; TCRdb keeps only in-frame clonotypes and omits some of them. The repertoire consists of some 460,000 clones, with roughly nine tenths occurring once and the leading ten covering roughly 0.7%. Material for sequencing was PBMCs or T cells enriched from blood (not recorded which). All receptors derive from a woman aged 18-29 years who had recovered from COVID-19.

The sample holds one count of this clone. The V call is TRBV5-1, the J call TRBJ1-1, with a possible D match to TRBD1 (5 bases). The CDR3 runs to 12 residues. Germline CDR1 SGHRS, CDR2 YFSETQ. Trimming pared 3 bases from V and 5 bases from J, leaving 8 bases between. CDR3: CASSSRGTEAFF. As DNA, the CDR3 is TGCGCCAGCAGCTCGCGGGGGACTGAAGCTTTCTTT.

In this sample, this clone turned up a few times. The rearrangement joins TRBV11-2 to TRBJ1-6; possible D gene TRBD1, 5 bases. The CDR3 has 14 amino acids. Germline V gene data show CDR1 as SGHAT and CDR2 as FQNNGV. V dropped 3 bases and J dropped 8 bases, with 11 bases sitting between them. CDR3 amino acids: CASSFNRMDSPLHF. The CDR3 DNA follows: TGTGCCAGCAGCTTTAACAGGATGGATTCACCCCTCCACTTT. Drawing the rest from reference TRBV11-2 and TRBJ1-6, the complete variable domain is EAGVAQSPRYKIIEKRQSVAFWCNPISGHATLYWYQQILGQGPKLLIQFQNNGVVDDSQLPKDRFSAERLKGVDSTLKIQPAKLEDSAVYLCASSFNRMDSPLHFGNGTRLTVT.

V usage is TRBV5-1 and J usage is TRBJ2-7; TRBD2 might be the D (6 bases). Germline lookup yields CDR1 SGHRS and CDR2 YFSETQ. The CDR3 is 14 residues long. Trimming cost V 2 bases and J 2 bases, with 11 bases left between them. The CDR3 is CASSLPGGAYEQYF. CDR3 coding DNA: TGCGCCAGCAGCTTACCCGGGGGAGCCTACGAGCAGTACTTC.

The chain has TRBV5-8 and TRBJ1-2; a possible D gene is TRBD1 (6 bases). V was cut by 8 bases and J by 4 bases, with 15 bases left in between. CDR1 SGHTS and CDR2 YDEGEE come from the germline V gene. CDR3 length: 13 residues. The CDR3: CASPGGGPYGYTF. The CDR3 coding sequence is TGTGCCAGTCCGGGGGGCGGCCCCTATGGCTACACCTTC. The full variable domain, with the rest looked up from reference TRBV5-8 and TRBJ1-2, is EAGVTQSPTHLIKTRGQQATLRCSPISGHTSVYWYQQALGLGLQFLLWYDEGEERNRGNFPPRFSGRQFPNYSSELNVNALELEDSALYLCASPGGGPYGYTFGSGTRLTVV.

The CDR3 here is CASVSQGHYTF. CDR3 sequence (DNA): TGTGCCAGCGTGTCACAGGGCCATTACACCTTC. V usage is TRBV27 and J usage is TRBJ1-2; D possibly corresponds to TRBD1 (6 bases). The V gene's germline CDR1 is MNHEY and CDR2 SMNVEV (reference sequence). The CDR3 is 11 amino acids. V was trimmed by 8 bases and J by 11 bases, leaving 15 bases between them.

This chain uses TRBV5-1 with TRBJ2-2, with 12 nucleotides matching TRBD2. The junction had 4 bases not matched to a gene; V was cut back by 4 bases and J by 0 bases. Germline V lookup: CDR1 SGHRS, CDR2 YFSETQ. This CDR3 comprises 17 residues. The CDR3 is CASSPWTSGANTGELFF. The DNA of the CDR3 is TGCGCCAGCAGCCCCTGGACTAGCGGGGCGAACACCGGGGAGCTGTTTTTT. The complete variable domain, with remaining parts taken from reference TRBV5-1 and TRBJ2-2, reads KAGVTQTPRYLIKTRGQQVTLSCSPISGHRSVSWYQQTPGQGLQFLFEYFSETQRNKGNFPGRFSGRQFSNSRSEMNVSTLELGDSALYLCASSPWTSGANTGELFFGEGSRLTVL.

The count of this clone is one. V usage is TRBV19 and J usage is TRBJ2-1; 10 nucleotides match TRBD2. The CDR3 has 14 amino acids. Germline CDR1 LNHDA, CDR2 SQIVND (reference sequence). The CDR3 spells CGSRAGGPINEQFF. The CDR3 region has the DNA TGTGGATCGAGAGCGGGGGGGCCTATCAATGAGCAGTTCTTC.

The chain couples TRBV27 to TRBJ2-3; 12 bases agree with TRBD1. V gave up 4 bases and J gave up 5 bases; unmatched junction bases: 7. Germline values: CDR1 MNHEY, CDR2 SMNVEV (reference sequence). This CDR3 is 16 amino acids long. CDR3 region: CASSSGQGAIIDTQYF. The CDR3 DNA reads TGTGCCAGCAGTTCGGGACAGGGGGCAATTATAGATACGCAGTATTTT.

This clone was seen only a few times. The chain joins TRBV5-6 to TRBJ2-3; D ambiguous. This CDR3 contains 14 residues. V dropped 0 bases and J dropped 5 bases, with 10 bases sitting between them. Germline values: CDR1 SGHDT, CDR2 YYEEEE. CDR3 coding DNA: TGTGCCAGCAGCTTGGGAAGCGCCGGAGATACGCAGTATTTT. Translating gives CASSLGSAGDTQYF.